The 29 T cell receptor beta chains below all came from one sample that was sequenced in a study of control samples from healthy donors and cancer patients. Here immunoSEQ multiplex PCR was the method, and the copy in TCRdb shows in-frame clones only, minus some. The sample lists 150,000 to 200,000 clones, roughly 91% occurring once. Sequenced input: blood. The receptors were sampled from a woman younger than 45 in good health.

Details on this clone: Other DNA sequences in this specimen translate into the identical CDR3. The chain couples TRBV7-2 to TRBJ2-1, with D unresolved. The CDR3 loop spans 13 amino acids. Germline CDR1 SGHTA, CDR2 FQGNSA. Trimming removed 3 bases at V and 4 bases at J, with 7 bases between. The chain's CDR3 is CASSLVRYNEQFF. CDR3 nucleotide sequence: TGTGCCAGCAGCTTGGTACGGTACAATGAGCAGTTCTTC.

CDR3 amino acids: CASSMMGRGDNSPLHF. Written as DNA, the CDR3 is TGTGCCAGTAGTATGATGGGCCGGGGTGACAATTCACCCCTCCACTTT. The rearrangement joins TRBV19 to TRBJ1-6; D gene unclear. Germline V gives CDR1 LNHDA, CDR2 SQIVND (reference sequence). The germline V and J ends were trimmed by 3 bases and 7 bases, with 16 bases remaining between them. The CDR3 length is 16 residues.

The rearrangement uses TRBV3-1 (or the pseudogene TRBV3-2) and TRBJ2-1; maybe TRBD2 (6 bases). V was pared by 1 base and J by 8 bases, with 15 bases between. Germline CDR1 reads LGHDT; CDR2 reads YNNKEL (reference sequence). The CDR3 totals 15 residues. The CDR3 DNA sequence: TGTGCCAGCAGCCAAGGACCCACGGAGGGCTATGAGCAGTTCTTC. Its translation: CASSQGPTEGYEQFF.

This chain uses TRBV11-1 with TRBJ1-4, with TRBD1 identical over 11 bases. This CDR3 is built from 14 residues. Germline trimming cut 4 bases from V and 8 bases from J; bases unmatched to any gene: 3. Germline V lookup: CDR1 SGHAT, CDR2 FQDESV (reference sequence). CDR3 sequence (DNA): TGTGCCAGCAGCTGGGGACAGGGGGAAGAAAAACTGTTTTTT. Its protein product is CASSWGQGEEKLFF.

This clone was observed a handful of times. The chain has TRBV6-2 or TRBV6-3 and TRBJ2-7; D not certain. Germline CDR1 and CDR2: MNHEY and SVGEGT. This CDR3 contains 11 residues. The V and J ends lost 6 bases and 4 bases respectively, with 7 bases between them. DNA of the CDR3: TGTGCCAGCAGCCCCAATTACGAGCAGTACTTC. Translation: CASSPNYEQYF.

V is TRBV9 and J is TRBJ2-1, with D unresolved. CDR1 SGDLS and CDR2 YYNGEE come from the germline V gene. Trimming pared 3 bases from V and 3 bases from J, leaving 4 bases between. The CDR3 consists of 12 residues. CDR3 DNA sequence: TGTGCCAGCAGCGACGACTACAATGAGCAGTTCTTC. Amino acid sequence: CASSDDYNEQFF.

This clone was observed once. This chain links TRBV6-5 with TRBJ2-7; D remains unclear. Germline V gene data show CDR1 as MNHEY and CDR2 as SVGAGI. V was pared by 0 bases and J by 2 bases, with 8 bases between. The CDR3 is 14 amino acids. CDR3 sequence reads: CASSYSASPYEQYF. CDR3 coding DNA: TGTGCCAGCAGTTACTCGGCCAGCCCCTACGAGCAGTACTTC.

Here the CDR3 reads CASRGQGGEQYF. CDR3 nucleotides: TGTGCCAGCAGAGGCCAGGGGGGCGAGCAGTACTTC. This chain joins TRBV27 and TRBJ2-7; a weak D match, TRBD1 (7 bases). V was cut by 6 bases and J by 6 bases, with 12 bases left in between. This CDR3 region has 12 residues. CDR1 and CDR2 (germline): MNHEY, SMNVEV (reference sequence).

The rearrangement links TRBV2 to TRBJ2-7; 12 bases are shared with TRBD1. The J segment lost 3 bases and the V segment lost 6 bases, leaving 6 bases of the junction unmatched. Per the germline V gene, CDR1 is SNHLY and CDR2 is FYNNEI. CDR3 length: 15 residues. The CDR3, as DNA: TGTGCCAGCAGGAGGGACAGGGGGCGCATCTACGAGCAGTACTTC. This translates into CASRRDRGRIYEQYF.

This chain's CDR3 is CASSQADRTNYGYTF. The CDR3, as DNA: TGTGCCAGCAGCCAAGCGGACAGGACCAACTATGGCTACACCTTC. V is TRBV4-2 and J is TRBJ1-2; 7 bases match TRBD1. Germline V gene lookup returns CDR1 LGHNA and CDR2 YNFKEQ. The J segment lost 2 bases and the V segment lost 1 base, leaving 4 bases of the junction unmatched. This CDR3 region has 15 residues.

In DNA form, the CDR3 reads TGTGCCAGCAGCCCCCCGACACGGATGGCAACTAATGAAAAACTGTTTTTT. It encodes CASSPPTRMATNEKLFF. The chain has TRBV28 and TRBJ1-4; D unclear. V dropped 6 bases and J dropped 0 bases, with 17 bases sitting between them. This CDR3 has 17 residues. Germline V gene lookup returns CDR1 MDHEN and CDR2 SYDVKM.

The chain carries TRBV6-5 and TRBJ1-6, with 9 bases that match TRBD1. Looked up from germline, CDR1 is MNHEY and CDR2 is SVGAGI. Trimming at V came to 6 bases and at J to 5 bases, leaving 2 bases not matched to a gene. The CDR3 is 14 residues long. This CDR3 is CASRGQGNNSPLHF. DNA of the CDR3: TGTGCCAGCAGGGGACAGGGAAATAATTCACCCCTCCACTTT.

The J gene is TRBJ2-1, the V gene TRBV28; TRBD2 matches at 14 bases. Trimming cost V 5 bases and J 8 bases; bases outside gene matches: 2. Germline loops: CDR1 MDHEN, CDR2 SYDVKM. The CDR3 is 14 amino acids. The CDR3, as DNA: TGTGCCAGCAGTGGGACTAGCGGGAGCCATGAGCAGTTCTTC. Protein product: CASSGTSGSHEQFF. The whole variable domain, remainder taken from reference TRBV28 and TRBJ2-1, is DVKVTQSSRYLVKRTGEKVFLECVQDMDHENMFWYRQDPGLGLRLIYFSYDVKMKEKGDIPEGYSVSREKKERFSLILESASTNQTSMYLCASSGTSGSHEQFFGPGTRLTVL.

The sample holds one count of this clone. The chain has TRBV4-2 and TRBJ1-1; perhaps TRBD1 as D (5 bases). V was pared by 0 bases and J by 1 base, with 9 bases between. The V gene's germline CDR1 is LGHNA and CDR2 YNFKEQ. CDR3 length: 15 residues. Here the CDR3 reads CASSQERGRNTEAFF. Here the CDR3 DNA reads TGTGCCAGCAGCCAAGAGAGGGGCAGGAACACTGAAGCTTTCTTT.

The J gene is TRBJ1-5, the V gene TRBV3-1 (or the pseudogene TRBV3-2), with TRBD1 matching over 7 bases. Trimming removed 5 bases from V and 2 bases from J; junction bases left unmatched: 6. The CDR3 runs 15 residues. CDR1 LGHDT and CDR2 YNNKEL come from the germline V gene (reference sequence). CDR3 region: CASSGPGTGNQPQHF. CDR3 in DNA: TGTGCCAGCAGCGGCCCCGGGACAGGCAATCAGCCCCAGCATTTT.

The chain couples TRBV7-2 to TRBJ1-5; D is perhaps TRBD1 (5 bases). V was shortened by 2 bases and J by 0 bases, with 8 bases between the two germline ends. CDR1 and CDR2 (germline): SGHTA, FQGNSA. The CDR3 has 15 amino acids. The CDR3 DNA sequence: TGTGCCAGCAGCTTACAGGGTTTTAGCAATCAGCCCCAGCATTTT. This encodes CASSLQGFSNQPQHF.

V is TRBV4-2 and J is TRBJ2-3; 11 bases line up with TRBD2. This CDR3 is built from 15 residues. The J segment lost 4 bases and the V segment lost 1 base, leaving 1 base of the junction unmatched. Germline V gene lookup returns CDR1 LGHNA and CDR2 YNFKEQ. CDR3 protein: CASSQVAGGPDTQYF. The CDR3 DNA reads as TGTGCCAGCAGCCAAGTAGCGGGGGGGCCAGATACGCAGTATTTT.

The chain couples TRBV18 to TRBJ2-7, with 11 positions matching TRBD2. After removal of 0 bases from V and 3 bases from J, the junction contained 1 base not matched to a gene. Germline assignment: CDR1 KGHSH and CDR2 LQKENI. The CDR3 runs 15 residues. CDR3 nucleotides: TGTGCCAGCTCACCACCGGGACTAGCGGACTACGAGCAGTACTTC. It codes for CASSPPGLADYEQYF.

V is TRBV5-4 and J is TRBJ1-1, with 7 bases identical to TRBD1. V shed 4 bases, J shed 1 base, and the junction held 7 bases outside the gene matches. The length of the CDR3 is 15 residues. Germline CDR1 SGHNT, CDR2 YYREEE (reference sequence). The CDR3 nucleotides read TGTGCCAGCAGCGGGGGACAGCTTGCGAACACTGAAGCTTTCTTT. Translated, it gives CASSGGQLANTEAFF.

This clone was observed a handful of times. The chain uses TRBV6-1 and TRBJ2-2; D is possibly TRBD1 (5 bases). The CDR3 covers 15 residues. The germline gives CDR1 MNHNS, CDR2 SASEGT. The germline V and J ends were trimmed by 1 base and 7 bases, with 13 bases remaining between them. The CDR3 region is CASSEDVGEHGELFF. The CDR3 coding sequence is TGTGCCAGCAGTGAAGACGTAGGGGAACACGGGGAGCTGTTTTTT.

This chain's CDR3 is CASSRRQGRWETQYF. The CDR3, as DNA: TGTGCCAGCAGCCGTAGACAGGGCCGCTGGGAGACCCAGTACTTC. The chain combines TRBV3-1 (or the pseudogene TRBV3-2) with TRBJ2-5; TRBD1 matches at 7 bases. The length of the CDR3 is 15 residues. The V and J ends lost 4 bases and 5 bases, in that order; junction bases with no gene match: 10. Per germline, CDR1 LGHDT and CDR2 YNNKEL (reference sequence).

V usage is TRBV6-5 and J usage is TRBJ2-7; TRBD1 aligns across 7 bases. Trimming at V came to 6 bases and at J to 4 bases, leaving 6 bases not matched to a gene. CDR1 MNHEY and CDR2 SVGAGI come from the germline V gene. The CDR3 extends over 13 amino acids. The CDR3 here is CASRTQGVYEQYF. The CDR3 DNA sequence: TGTGCCAGCAGGACCCAGGGGGTATACGAGCAGTACTTC.

The chain is built from TRBV6-1 and TRBJ1-5, with TRBD1 matching over 11 bases. The ends lost 3 bases at V and 5 bases at J; junction bases unmatched: 6. CDR1 is MNHNS and CDR2 is SASEGT in the germline V gene. The CDR3 length is 16 residues. The CDR3 nucleotides read TGTGCCAGCAGTGAGCTTCCGGGACAGGGGGATCAGCCCCAGCATTTT. Translation: CASSELPGQGDQPQHF.

As concerns this clone: The sample contains more than one DNA sequence encoding this CDR3. The chain combines TRBV18 with TRBJ2-7; D is undetermined. Germline CDR1 is KGHSH and CDR2 is LQKENI. This CDR3 region has 11 residues. Trimming removed 3 bases from V and 6 bases from J, with 6 bases in between. The CDR3 bases are TGTGCCAGCTCACCCGGTGGCGAGCAGTACTTC. This gives the protein CASSPGGEQYF.

A single count supports this clone. CDR3 nucleotide sequence: TGTGCCAGCAGCCCAATGGACAGGGGGGACGAGCAGTACTTC. Protein: CASSPMDRGDEQYF. The J gene is TRBJ2-7, the V gene TRBV7-9, with 10 bases that match TRBD1. Germline-derived CDR1 and CDR2 are SEHNR and FQNEAQ (reference sequence). The CDR3 loop spans 14 amino acids. With 5 bases clipped from V and 5 bases from J, the junction kept 6 bases outside the gene matches. The full variable domain, with the rest looked up from reference TRBV7-9 and TRBJ2-7, is DTGVSQNPRHKITKRGQNVTFRCDPISEHNRLYWYRQTLGQGPEFLTYFQNEAQLEKSRLLSDRFSAERPKGSFSTLEIQRTEQGDSAMYLCASSPMDRGDEQYFGPGTRLTVT.

V and J are TRBV18 and TRBJ2-1, with D possibly being TRBD1 (5 bases). Germline values: CDR1 KGHSH, CDR2 LQKENI. Trimming removed 3 bases at V and 2 bases at J, with 8 bases between. This CDR3 contains 14 residues. CDR3 sequence: CASSPQGTYNEQFF. In DNA, the CDR3 is TGTGCCAGCTCACCCCAGGGCACCTACAATGAGCAGTTCTTC.

The chain couples TRBV24-1 to TRBJ1-5; TRBD1 matches 7 bases. J gave up 4 bases and V 3 bases, and 2 bases lay outside the gene matches. CDR3 length: 14 amino acids. Germline values: CDR1 KGHDR, CDR2 SFDVKD. This chain's CDR3 is CATSDNRGNQPQHF. The CDR3 DNA reads TGTGCCACCAGTGATAACAGGGGAAATCAGCCCCAGCATTTT.

Only one count was recorded for this clone. J is TRBJ2-2 and V is TRBV19; unclear D gene. Germline V gene sequence: CDR1 LNHDA, CDR2 SQIVND (reference sequence). The CDR3 has 14 residues. The ends were cut back, 5 bases at V and 0 bases at J, with 7 bases in the middle. CDR3 in amino acids: CASSGTANTGELFF. CDR3 in DNA: TGTGCCAGTAGTGGAACAGCGAACACCGGGGAGCTGTTTTTT.

About this clone: Other DNA sequences from this sample encode an identical CDR3 as well. V gene TRBV5-6 combines with J gene TRBJ1-2; no clear D gene. The CDR3 extends over 11 amino acids. Trimming removed 3 bases from V and 2 bases from J, with 2 bases in between. The germline CDR1 and CDR2 sequences are SGHDT and YYEEEE. CDR3 sequence (DNA): TGTGCCAGCAGCTCCAACTATGGCTACACCTTC. Its translation: CASSSNYGYTF. The full variable domain, its missing parts supplied by reference TRBV5-6 and TRBJ1-2, is DAGVTQSPTHLIKTRGQQVTLRCSPKSGHDTVSWYQQALGQGPQFIFQYYEEEERQRGNFPDRFSGHQFPNYSSELNVNALLLGDSALYLCASSSNYGYTFGSGTRLTVV.